This T cell receptor (beta chain) was profiled in a study of monozygotic twins with inflammatory bowel disease. Germline-derived CDR1 and CDR2 are DFQATT and SNEGSKA (reference sequence). The CDR3 runs to 14 residues. TCRdb re-called the 5' RACE reads and shows each CDR3 protein once, DNA omitted. The sample table includes approximately 400,000 distinct CDR3 sequences. The TCR was taken from a human donor with ulcerative colitis or Crohn's disease, or a healthy co-twin of an affected twin (not recorded which). The sample consisted of blood. The chain has TRBV20-1 and TRBJ2-1; TCRdb picks TRBD2, but there is no DNA to check that call. The CDR3 sequence: CSARGLAENNEQFF.